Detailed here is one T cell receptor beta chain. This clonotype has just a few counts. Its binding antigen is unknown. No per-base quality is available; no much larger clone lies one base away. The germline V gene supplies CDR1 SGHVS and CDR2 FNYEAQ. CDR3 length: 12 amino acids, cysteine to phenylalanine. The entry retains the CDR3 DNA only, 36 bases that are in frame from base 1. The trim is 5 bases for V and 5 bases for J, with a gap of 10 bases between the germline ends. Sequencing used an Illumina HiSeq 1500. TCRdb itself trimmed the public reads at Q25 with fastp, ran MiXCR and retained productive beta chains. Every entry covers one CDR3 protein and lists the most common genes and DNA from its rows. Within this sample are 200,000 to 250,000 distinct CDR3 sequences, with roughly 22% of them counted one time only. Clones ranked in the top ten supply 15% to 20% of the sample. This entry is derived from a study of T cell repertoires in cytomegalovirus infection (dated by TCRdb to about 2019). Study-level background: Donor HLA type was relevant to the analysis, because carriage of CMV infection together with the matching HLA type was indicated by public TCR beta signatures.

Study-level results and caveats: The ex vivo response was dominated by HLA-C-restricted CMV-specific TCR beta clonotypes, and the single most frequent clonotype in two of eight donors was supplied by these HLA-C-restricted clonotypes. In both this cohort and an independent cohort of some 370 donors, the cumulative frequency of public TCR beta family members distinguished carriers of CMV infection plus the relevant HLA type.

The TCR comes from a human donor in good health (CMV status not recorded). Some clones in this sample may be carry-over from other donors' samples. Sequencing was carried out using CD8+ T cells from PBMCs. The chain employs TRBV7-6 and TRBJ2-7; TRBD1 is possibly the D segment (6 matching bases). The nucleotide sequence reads TGTGCCAGCAGCCCCGAGGGGGACGAGCAGTACTTC. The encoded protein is CASSPEGDEQYF. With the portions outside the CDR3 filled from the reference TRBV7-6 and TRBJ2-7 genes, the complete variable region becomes GAGVSQSPRYKVTKRGQDVALRCDPISGHVSLYWYRQALGQGPEFLTYFNYEAQQDKSGLPNDRFSAERPEGSISTLTIQRTEQRDSAMYRCASSPEGDEQYFGPGTRLTVT.